Following are 15 T cell receptor beta chains from one sample sequenced in a study of blood T cell repertoires in COVID-19. The repertoire was sequenced with immunoSEQ multiplex PCR; TCRdb's copy has only in-frame clones and lacks some. The sample consists of tens of thousands of clones, 80% to 95% of them appearing once. What was sequenced was peripheral blood. The receptors here all came from a man in his forties or fifties with COVID-19, enrolled during active disease.

J is TRBJ2-5 and V is TRBV19; TRBD2 matches 7 bases. V shed 5 bases, J shed 3 bases, and the junction held 6 bases outside the gene matches. Germline CDR1 reads LNHDA; CDR2 reads SQIVND (reference sequence). CDR3 length: 14 residues. CDR3 sequence reads: CASSPLGGEETQYF. In nucleotides, the CDR3 is TGTGCCAGTAGTCCGCTGGGGGGGGAAGAGACCCAGTACTTC.

CDR3 in amino acids: CASSLGGQGYEQYF. The DNA for the CDR3 is TGTGCCAGCAGCTTAGGGGGACAGGGCTACGAGCAGTACTTC. This chain uses TRBV11-2 with TRBJ2-7; 9 nucleotides align to TRBD1. Germline assignment: CDR1 SGHAT and CDR2 FQNNGV. CDR3 length: 14 residues. The ends lost 1 base at V and 3 bases at J; junction bases unmatched: 1. Complete variable domain (other parts from reference TRBV11-2 and TRBJ2-7): EAGVAQSPRYKIIEKRQSVAFWCNPISGHATLYWYQQILGQGPKLLIQFQNNGVVDDSQLPKDRFSAERLKGVDSTLKIQPAKLEDSAVYLCASSLGGQGYEQYFGPGTRLTVT.

The chain joins TRBV4-1 to TRBJ1-1, with TRBD1 as a possible D gene (6 bases). There are 15 residues in the CDR3. CDR1 and CDR2 from the germline V gene are MGHRA and YSYEKL. Trimming left V 5 bases short and J 6 bases short, with 19 bases between. CDR3 nucleotide sequence: TGCGCCAGCAGCGTGGGACACCCCCCGGGGCCTGAAGCTTTCTTT. Translated: CASSVGHPPGPEAFF.

The CDR3 bases are TGCGCCAGCAGCTTGGCCAAAGGAAGCGGGAGTTACAATGAGCAGTTCTTC. Its translation is CASSLAKGSGSYNEQFF. The chain employs TRBV5-1 and TRBJ2-1, with 8 bases aligning to TRBD2. Trimming at V came to 0 bases and at J to 4 bases, leaving 9 bases not matched to a gene. CDR3 length equals 17 residues. The germline V gene encodes CDR1 SGHRS and CDR2 YFSETQ.

The chain combines TRBV6-6 with TRBJ1-2; 8 bases align to TRBD1. The CDR3 contains 14 residues. Germline V gives CDR1 MNHNY, CDR2 SVGAGI (reference sequence). The J segment lost 4 bases and the V segment lost 6 bases, leaving 7 bases of the junction unmatched. The CDR3 loop is CASRTQGVGYGYTF. The CDR3 region has the DNA TGTGCCAGCAGGACACAGGGGGTAGGCTATGGCTACACCTTC.

This clone was seen only once. This CDR3 reads CAWRPPVGARSYEQYF. As DNA, the CDR3 is TGTGCCTGGAGACCCCCAGTTGGGGCCCGCTCCTACGAGCAGTACTTC. The V gene is TRBV30, the J gene TRBJ2-7; possible D gene TRBD1, 5 bases. CDR1 is GTSNPN and CDR2 is SVGIG in the germline V gene (reference sequence). The CDR3 is 16 residues long. V lost 3 bases to trimming and J lost 0 bases, with 18 bases between them.

The chain employs TRBV10-2 and TRBJ1-1, with TRBD1 as a possible D gene (5 bases). Germline CDR1 WSHSY, CDR2 SAAADI. Trimming pared 6 bases from V and 1 base from J, leaving 15 bases between. The CDR3 has 15 residues. The CDR3 sequence: CASRPAGQENTEAFF. In DNA, the CDR3 is TGCGCCAGCAGGCCCGCGGGGCAAGAGAACACTGAAGCTTTCTTT.

V is TRBV19 and J is TRBJ2-7; TRBD2 agrees at 10 bases. Trimming removed 5 bases from V and 1 base from J; junction bases left unmatched: 8. This CDR3 has 16 residues. Germline CDR1 reads LNHDA; CDR2 reads SQIVND (reference sequence). DNA of the CDR3: TGTGCCAGTAGTCATCCGGGACTAGCGCCTTCCTACGAGCAGTACTTC. This codes for CASSHPGLAPSYEQYF.

The V call is TRBV19, the J call TRBJ1-5; 9 nucleotides agree with TRBD1. Trimming took 3 bases from V and 4 from J; bases not matched to a gene: 7. This CDR3 has 16 amino acids. Germline CDR1 and CDR2: LNHDA and SQIVND (reference sequence). The chain's CDR3 is CASSISRTGENQPQHF. DNA for the CDR3: TGTGCCAGTAGTATCTCTCGGACAGGGGAAAATCAGCCCCAGCATTTT.

The chain links TRBV2 to TRBJ1-4; maybe TRBD1 (5 bases). CDR1 is SNHLY and CDR2 is FYNNEI in the germline V gene. The CDR3 is made up of 14 amino acids. The V and J ends lost 7 bases and 5 bases respectively, with 14 bases between them. For the CDR3, the DNA is TGTGCCAGCACCTCTTCGACAGACAATGAAAAACTGTTTTTT. This sequence encodes CASTSSTDNEKLFF.

The V call is TRBV7-9, the J call TRBJ1-1; 8 bases match TRBD1. The CDR3 length is 16 residues. CDR1 is SEHNR and CDR2 is FQNEAQ in the germline V gene (reference sequence). The J segment lost 0 bases and the V segment lost 5 bases, leaving 8 bases of the junction unmatched. The CDR3 reads CASSAYRGNLNTEAFF. The CDR3 region has the DNA TGTGCCAGCAGCGCTTACAGGGGGAATTTGAACACTGAAGCTTTCTTT.

The chain has TRBV27 and TRBJ1-1; TRBD1 matches at 8 bases. The CDR3 is 13 residues long. The junction had 2 bases not matched to a gene; V was cut back by 8 bases and J by 0 bases. Germline CDR1 reads MNHEY; CDR2 reads SMNVEV (reference sequence). This CDR3 reads CASHRGMNTEAFF. The CDR3 DNA reads as TGTGCCAGCCACAGGGGGATGAACACTGAAGCTTTCTTT.

V is TRBV10-1 and J is TRBJ2-1, with a possible D match to TRBD1 (5 bases). Trimming left V 0 bases short and J 9 bases short, with 21 bases between. Germline V lookup: CDR1 WNHNN, CDR2 SYGVQD (reference sequence). The length of the CDR3 is 17 residues. CDR3 nucleotides: TGCGCCAGCAGTGAGTCAACGCAGAATGACCAGGGTAGTGAGCAGTTCTTC. Its translation is CASSESTQNDQGSEQFF.

This chain joins TRBV3-1 (or the pseudogene TRBV3-2) and TRBJ2-7; 8 bases map to TRBD1. Germline lookup yields CDR1 LGHDT and CDR2 YNNKEL (reference sequence). Losses at the gene ends were 4 bases for V and 6 bases for J; bases not matched to a gene: 17. This CDR3 has 17 residues. Written as DNA, the CDR3 is TGTGCCAGCAGCCGCGACATAGTCGGACAGGGCAATAGCGAGCAGTACTTC. It codes for CASSRDIVGQGNSEQYF.

The chain recombines TRBV29-1 with TRBJ1-6; D unclear. This CDR3 is built from 14 residues. Trimming took off 1 base at V and 9 bases at J, with 13 bases between the two ends. Germline lookup yields CDR1 SQVTM and CDR2 ANQGSEA. DNA for the CDR3: TGCAGCGTTGAAGGACCGGGTTGGGTTTCACCCCTCCACTTT. As protein: CSVEGPGWVSPLHF.